This T cell receptor (beta chain) emerged from a study of CD8+CD57+ T cells in acquired aplastic anemia (dated by TCRdb to the late 2010s). Notes on the research overall: Extracted DNA from sorted CD4+ and CD8+ cells averaged 3.2 ug, ranging from roughly 0.17 to 30 ug. What the study reported, not specific to this receptor: Patients and healthy controls showed no significant difference in CD8+ Simpson's diversity (P=0.060). Around 30 CD8+ CDR3 sequences were shared between patients and controls but appeared highly expressed in patients and within their immunodominant clones.

In this study, sorted CD4+ and CD8+ T cells from the blood of healthy subjects and of severe aplastic anemia patients had their TCR repertoires deep-sequenced. Ficoll-Paque density gradient centrifugation was used to isolate peripheral blood mononuclear cells. Before DNA was extracted, CD4+ and CD8+ T cells were sorted using either FACS or magnetic beads. Genomic DNA served as template for TCR beta VDJ combination and CDR3 sequence profiling. TCR repertoire sequencing was run on an Illumina HiSeq 2000. As for how the authors treated the data: Repertoire assessment relied on Simpson's diversity index, CDR3 size and DJ length profiles, and TRBV/TRBJ rearrangement plots. Whichever DNA sequence was most abundant in the deep sequencing data was defined as the immunodominant clone. CDR3 amino acid sequences were checked for sharing across subjects and were also compared against the VDJdb database and published repertoires. TCRdb trimmed the raw reads at Q25, called clones with MiXCR and kept productive beta chains. Every CDR3 protein is listed once, alongside the most common genes and DNA of its rows. TCRdb's processing, not the authors', yielded these V and J calls. Within this sample are some 280,000 distinct CDR3 sequences, with approximately 57% of them counted one time only. The top ten clonotypes cover 6.5% to 10% of the sample.

Ends trimmed: V by 3 bases, J by 5 bases; bases unmatched to a gene: 8. Per the germline V gene, MDHEN is the CDR1 and SYDVKM is the CDR2. The CDR3 starts with the cysteine, ends with the phenylalanine, and has 15 residues. Left in the record is the CDR3 DNA by itself, 45 bases read in frame from the first base. There are many counts of this clonotype. Its antigen target is currently unknown. Nothing much larger sits one base from this clone, and base qualities are not available. The sequence was collected from a human donor with severe aplastic anemia or a healthy control (not recorded which). The sequencing input was sorted CD4+, CD8+, or CD8+CD57+ T cells (not recorded which) from PBMCs. The chain employs TRBV28 and TRBJ2-5; TRBD2 aligns with 8 central bases. The CDR3 in this case is CASSFRARGVETQYF. The nucleotide sequence reads as follows: TGTGCCAGCAGTTTTCGGGCGCGGGGGGTCGAGACCCAGTACTTC. Reference TRBV28 and TRBJ2-5 genes cover what lies past the CDR3, so the full variable domain is DVKVTQSSRYLVKRTGEKVFLECVQDMDHENMFWYRQDPGLGLRLIYFSYDVKMKEKGDIPEGYSVSREKKERFSLILESASTNQTSMYLCASSFRARGVETQYFGPGTRLLVL.